The clone carrying this T cell receptor beta chain showed up just once. Its antigen remains unknown. These data are taken from a study of early stage breast cancer tumors. General study results and limits: Enriched TCRB sequences shared across patients were mostly commonly generated sequences. In most of the 16 patients, blood comparison separated tumor from normal breast.

Trimming stripped 8 bases from V and 3 bases from J, with 7 bases between. CDR3 size: 11 residues. Germline V gene sequence: CDR1 WSHSY, CDR2 SAAADI. Each sample had two DNA replicates, about 0.5 ug blood or roughly 1.4 ug tissue. Only in-frame clones appear in the TCRdb table, and some are missing; sequencing was by immunoSEQ multiplex PCR. The sample includes some 48,000 clones, roughly 80% of them seen just once. V gene TRBV10-2 combines with J gene TRBJ1-1; the D is unclear. This clonotype originated in a person aged 45-60 years with breast cancer. The sequenced material came from blood. The DNA for the CDR3 is TGCGCCAGCTCGGAATACACTGAAGCTTTCTTT. Its protein product is CASSEYTEAFF.